This TCR beta chain is from a study of blood T cells in healthy people across ages (dated by TCRdb to between 2015 and 2016). The study in broad terms: In model experiments, template switching captured about one uniquely barcoded TCR beta cDNA molecule for every two T cells. To track age-related changes in TCR beta repertoire diversity, the study relied on deep sequencing normalized with unique cDNA molecular identifiers. The study analyzed two additional independent replicas of 1 million unique cDNA reads from the same blood draw for two donors, one aged 18 to 30 and one aged 80 or older. The donors were divided into four age groups: young (average around 16 years), middle-aged (roughly 42), aged (approximately 62) and long-lived (82). To avoid experimental bias, donors of different ages were randomly spread across the sequencing lanes.

With regard to this clonotype: The target of this receptor is not known. No qualities accompany the bases; no much larger clone lies one base away.

Including the terminal cysteine and phenylalanine, the CDR3 comprises 14 residues. The retained sequence is limited to the CDR3, 42 bases, with the frame set at the first base. Between the V and J ends, shortened by 6 bases and 0 bases respectively, the junction contains 12 bases. From a lookup of the germline V gene, CDR1 and CDR2 are SNHLY and FYNNEI. General conclusions and limits of the study: Conclusive comparison of naive and antigen-experienced compartments was prevented by the profiling of bulk unsorted PBMCs. Because donor CMV infection status was unknown, age-related changes in expanded clonotypes were potentially confounded. Estimates of total diversity based on one million sequenced T cells were considered lower bounds and underestimates. Observed TCR beta diversity per million T cells fell roughly linearly with age, and a significant reduction was already apparent by age approximately 40. Compared with the aged group, the long-lived group had more naive CD4+ T cells, fewer expanded clones and increased TCR diversity, suggesting age selection. Observed TCR beta diversity correlated strongly with the percentage of naive T cells measured by flow cytometry.

Library generation was performed with 5' RACE. Sequencer: Illumina HiSeq 2500. A second PCR of 7 to 11 cycles was performed with a sample-barcoded 5' primer and a J-beta primer mix. A template-switch 5' adaptor carrying 12 random nucleotides introduced a unique molecular identifier onto each TCR beta cDNA molecule. Each sample yielded at least 3 million CDR3-containing paired-end reads. First-strand cDNA synthesis was performed from all RNA using the Mint cDNA synthesis kit, with priming by a TRBC-specific oligonucleotide. After uracil-DNA glycosylase treatment, a first 18-cycle PCR used universal primers M1SS and BC2_uni_R on all cDNA. The original pipeline was this. For normalization, 1 million high-quality reads were randomly selected from each sample, with every read carrying a distinct molecular identifier. Reads with shared molecular identifiers were discarded instead of being binned into consensus sequences. MiTCR, set to a Q25 quality threshold and the strictest error-elimination algorithm, was used for CDR3 identification, clonotype clustering and error correction. A nonparametric unseen species model with Euler transformation was used to estimate a lower bound on total TCR beta diversity. The public reads were quality trimmed at Q25 with fastp and then assembled into clones with MiXCR by TCRdb, keeping productive beta chains. CDR3 protein sequences are deduplicated, and each keeps its most common genes and DNA. The V and J calls follow TCRdb's processing rather than the paper's. The sample table holds more than 650,000 distinct CDR3 sequences, of which 40% to 65% were seen once. The top ten hold roughly 37% of the sample.

Donors were around 37 systemically healthy Caucasian individuals from Russia aged about 6 to 100 years. Approximately 9.7 milliliters of peripheral blood were drawn from each donor into EDTA-treated Vacutainer tubes. Ficoll-Paque density-gradient centrifugation was used to isolate PBMCs, with at least 7 million obtained per sample. Trizol reagent was used to extract total RNA from the PBMCs, yielding at least 5.5 micrograms per sample. The percentages of naive CD45RAhigh/CD27high T cells were determined by flow cytometry on a PBMC aliquot from every donor. This sequence uses TRBV2 and TRBJ2-7; the D assignment is uncertain and may be TRBD1 or TRBD2, with 5 bases supporting each. The sequenced sample was blood. The sequence derives from a man older than 75 in good health. The CDR3 corresponds to CASRIRGSSYEQYF. The DNA sequence follows: TGTGCCAGCAGGATCCGGGGCAGCTCCTACGAGCAGTACTTC.